Detailed here is one TCR beta chain. The specificity of this receptor is unknown. Per-base qualities were not stored, and no clone one base away is much larger. One collaborating source in Seattle enrolled patients during active infection and followed them longitudinally through the course of disease. Each collaborating institution followed its own protocols to collect whole blood in K2EDTA tubes. For TCRbeta analysis, collaborator samples were shipped as frozen whole blood, as isolated PBMCs, or as DNA extracted from either sample type. From its cysteine to its phenylalanine, the CDR3 spans 12 amino acids. The CDR3 DNA has 36 bases and is translated from base 1. Reading the germline V gene (reference sequence) gives CDR1 MNHEY and CDR2 SMNVEV. The germline ends are 7 bases apart after V is trimmed by 6 bases and J by 4 bases. This sample was taken from a study of blood T cell repertoires in COVID-19 (TCRdb year 2020). In the study overall: Samples covering the acute and convalescent phases of COVID-19 were provided by collaborators in the United States, Italy and Spain. The prospective study material was composed of cDNA or gDNA derived from T cells, B-cell-depleted T cells, or PBMCs. Subjects who had been exposed to COVID-19, were actively infected with it, or had recovered from it provided the deeply sampled blood TCRbeta repertoires that made up the dataset. The repertoires were released in a freely available public database meant as a resource for research on the immune response to SARS-CoV-2. Samples came from the ongoing ImmuneRACE study (first 160 participants) plus 1,254 subjects from 6 global collaborators. A de-identified subject ID, COVID-19 status, age in years and sex were almost always included in the sample metadata. Where available, HLA class I and class II types were taken from metadata supplied by the sample provider and were not determined by assay-based typing.

TCRbeta CDR3 regions were amplified from genomic DNA by means of the immunoSEQ Assay, a bias-controlled multiplex PCR. From the authors' description of their analysis: The number of nucleated cells in each sample was estimated by amplification of reference gene primers within the assay. To quantify the absolute abundance of each unique TCRbeta CDR3 rearrangement, sequence reads were collapsed and filtered. For each sample, productive Simpson clonality was calculated by taking the square root of Simpson's diversity index across productive rearrangements. TCRdb took over this immuneACCESS table, retaining in-frame rearrangements with V and J assigned. Such tables are incomplete; in checked studies, under half of the missing clones stem from an unresolved V gene, and the remainder is unexplained. That table is the source of V, J and clone size, and D and trimming were worked out from the DNA. The sample table contains more than 300,000 clones; only one count was recorded for 87% of them. 8.5% to 12% of the sample is taken by the ten largest.

What the work shows at the level of the full study, not this receptor alone: How much clinical and demographic metadata was included differed by source and by participant, and the metadata was provided uncurated.

This receptor was obtained from a woman aged 30 to 39 with COVID-19, enrolled during active disease. The sequencing input was peripheral blood. The chain is made from TRBV27 and TRBJ2-1; TRBD1 is possibly the D segment (5 matching bases). The nucleotide sequence reads as follows: TGTGCCAGCAGACGACAGTACAATGAGCAGTTCTTC. It encodes CASRRQYNEQFF.